What follows are 12 T cell receptor beta chains derived from one specimen sequenced in a study of cytomegalovirus exposure and HLA in healthy donors (dated by TCRdb to the late 2010s). Receptors were amplified or captured by the immunoSEQ multiplex PCR assay. In TCRdb, the immuneACCESS table is reduced to in-frame sequences with V and J assigned. These tables do not hold every clone; where another copy was compared, an unresolved V gene accounts for under half, and the others remain unexplained. The sample table records about 73,000 clones; about 90% of these occur just once. The biggest ten clones account for 3.8% of the sample. Specimen: PBMCs. Source of these receptors: a woman aged 18-35 years in good health and CMV-seropositive.

The chain is built from TRBV4-3 and TRBJ1-2, with D possibly matching TRBD1 (5 bases). The germline V gene encodes CDR1 LGHNA and CDR2 YSLEER. This CDR3 contains 13 residues. The germline V and J ends were trimmed by 0 bases and 8 bases, with 10 bases remaining between them. CDR3 region: CASSQDRVSGYTF. The CDR3 DNA is TGCGCCAGCAGCCAAGACAGGGTAAGCGGCTACACCTTC.

The rearrangement uses TRBV7-9 and TRBJ2-3; D possibly corresponds to TRBD2 (5 bases). The CDR3 is 15 amino acids. The V end was cut by 7 bases, the J end by 2 bases, with 16 bases between. Germline V gene lookup returns CDR1 SEHNR and CDR2 FQNEAQ (reference sequence). Written as DNA, the CDR3 is TGTGCCAGCACCCCAGCGGAAGGATACACAGATACGCAGTATTTT. Translated: CASTPAEGYTDTQYF.

The V and J genes are TRBV19 and TRBJ2-1, with 10 bases lining up with TRBD2. Germline loops: CDR1 LNHDA, CDR2 SQIVND (reference sequence). The CDR3 runs 14 residues. The J segment lost 9 bases and the V segment lost 3 bases, leaving 5 bases of the junction unmatched. CDR3 protein: CASSILAGEGEQFF. The CDR3 bases are TGTGCCAGTAGTATCCTAGCGGGAGAAGGTGAGCAGTTCTTC.

The rearrangement joins TRBV5-4 to TRBJ2-2, with 10 bases identical to TRBD2. Germline-derived CDR1 and CDR2 are SGHNT and YYREEE (reference sequence). With V trimmed by 0 bases and J by 1 base, 3 bases remained unmatched. This CDR3 comprises 17 residues. The CDR3 coding sequence is TGTGCCAGCAGCTTGGGGGCTAGCGGGGGGAACACCGGGGAGCTGTTTTTT. Its translation: CASSLGASGGNTGELFF.

The J gene is TRBJ2-5, the V gene TRBV7-8, with 8 positions matching TRBD2. The CDR3 spans 15 residues. With 1 base clipped from V and 4 bases from J, the junction kept 5 bases outside the gene matches. Germline assignment: CDR1 SGHVS and CDR2 FQNEAQ. CDR3 protein: CASSLGAGGGETQYF. The CDR3 DNA follows: TGTGCCAGCAGCTTAGGGGCGGGAGGTGGAGAGACCCAGTACTTC.

The chain recombines TRBV2 with TRBJ2-1, with a weak D call TRBD2 (5 bases). Germline lookup yields CDR1 SNHLY and CDR2 FYNNEI. Deletions cut 7 bases from V and 1 base from J, with 11 bases between. The CDR3 totals 14 residues. The CDR3 here is CASNRERSYNEQFF. For the CDR3, the DNA is TGTGCCAGCAATAGGGAGAGGTCCTACAATGAGCAGTTCTTC.

The V call is TRBV4-3, the J call TRBJ2-7; weak D call: TRBD1 (6 bases). CDR1 is LGHNA, CDR2 YSLEER, per germline. V gave up 5 bases and J gave up 2 bases, with 13 bases separating them. The CDR3 is made up of 14 amino acids. Here the CDR3 DNA reads TGCGCCAGCAGCACTTTTGGGGGCCCCTACGAGCAGTACTTC. Translating gives CASSTFGGPYEQYF.

This clone was recorded once. This chain uses TRBV19 with TRBJ1-5, with D unclear. Trimming cost V 1 base and J 0 bases, with 7 bases left between them. CDR3 length: 15 residues. Germline CDR1 and CDR2: LNHDA and SQIVND (reference sequence). The CDR3 region is CASSIGFYSNQPQHF. Here the CDR3 DNA reads TGTGCCAGTAGTATAGGCTTCTATAGCAATCAGCCCCAGCATTTT.

This clone has more than one count but fewer than ten. V gene TRBV7-9 combines with J gene TRBJ1-5; the match to TRBD1 covers 8 bases. The V and J ends lost 4 bases and 3 bases, in that order; junction bases with no gene match: 2. CDR1 SEHNR and CDR2 FQNEAQ come from the germline V gene (reference sequence). This CDR3 is built from 14 residues. The CDR3 protein is CASSSTGANQPQHF. In DNA form, the CDR3 reads TGTGCCAGCAGCTCGACAGGGGCCAATCAGCCCCAGCATTTT. Full variable domain (remainder filled in from reference TRBV7-9 and TRBJ1-5): DTGVSQNPRHKITKRGQNVTFRCDPISEHNRLYWYRQTLGQGPEFLTYFQNEAQLEKSRLLSDRFSAERPKGSFSTLEIQRTEQGDSAMYLCASSSTGANQPQHFGDGTRLSIL.

The CDR3 DNA reads as TGCGCCAGCAGTCATCTTGGGACTAGCGGCTACAATGAGCAGTTCTTC. As protein: CASSHLGTSGYNEQFF. The chain couples TRBV10-1 to TRBJ2-1; 11 bases are a match to TRBD2. Per the germline V gene, CDR1 is WNHNN and CDR2 is SYGVQD (reference sequence). The CDR3 is 16 residues long. The ends lost 5 bases at V and 3 bases at J; junction bases unmatched: 6.

This clone was detected once. The gene calls are TRBV6-5 and TRBJ2-7, with D unclear. The V gene's germline CDR1 is MNHEY and CDR2 SVGAGI. V lost 9 bases to trimming and J lost 0 bases, with 15 bases between them. The CDR3 runs 14 residues. This CDR3 is CARERLLSSYEQYF. In nucleotides, the CDR3 is TGTGCCAGGGAACGACTCCTGAGCTCCTACGAGCAGTACTTC.

The J gene is TRBJ2-1, the V gene TRBV7-9; 9 bases fit TRBD2. The ends lost 6 bases at V and 1 base at J; junction bases unmatched: 1. CDR3 size: 14 residues. Germline loops: CDR1 SEHNR, CDR2 FQNEAQ (reference sequence). CDR3 loop: CASSSGSSYNEQFF. The CDR3 DNA is TGTGCCAGCAGTAGCGGGAGTTCCTACAATGAGCAGTTCTTC.